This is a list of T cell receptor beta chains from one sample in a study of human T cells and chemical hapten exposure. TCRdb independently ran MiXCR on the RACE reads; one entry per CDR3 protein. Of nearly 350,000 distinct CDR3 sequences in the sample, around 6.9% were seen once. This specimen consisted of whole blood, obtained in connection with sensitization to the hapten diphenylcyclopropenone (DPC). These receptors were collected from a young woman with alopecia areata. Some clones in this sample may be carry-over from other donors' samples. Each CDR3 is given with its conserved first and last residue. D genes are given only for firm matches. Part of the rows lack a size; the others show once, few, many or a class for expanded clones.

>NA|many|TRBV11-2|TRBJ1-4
TGTGCCAGCAGCTCGGGGAAAAAACTGTTTTTT
CASSSGKKLFF
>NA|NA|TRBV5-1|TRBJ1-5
TGCGCCAGCAGCTTGGGGACAGCGCGGGATCCCCAGCATTTT
CASSLGTARDPQHF
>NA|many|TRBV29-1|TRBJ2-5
TGCAGCGTTGAAATAGGGTCCCAGTACTTC
CSVEIGSQYF
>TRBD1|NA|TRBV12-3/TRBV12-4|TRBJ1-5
TGTGCCAGCACCTACAGGGGAGCTCAGCCCCAGCATTTT
CASTYRGAQPQHF
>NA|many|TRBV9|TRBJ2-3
TGTGCCAGCAGCTCCCGGACCAGCACAGATACGCAGTATTTT
CASSSRTSTDTQYF
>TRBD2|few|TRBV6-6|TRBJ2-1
TGTGCCAGCAGTTCAACGGGGGGGCGTTTCTACAATGAGCAGTTCTTC
CASSSTGGRFYNEQFF
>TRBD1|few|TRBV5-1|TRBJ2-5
TGCGCCAGCAGCCCCGGGACAGGGCTGGGAGAGACCCAGTACTTC
CASSPGTGLGETQYF
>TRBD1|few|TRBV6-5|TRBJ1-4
TGTGCCAGCAGTTCAGGACAGGGGGCGCGTCTTAATGAAAAACTGTTTTTT
CASSSGQGARLNEKLFF
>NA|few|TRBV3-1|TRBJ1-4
TGTGCCAGCAGCCAGGAACAGGGAAGTAGACTGTTTTTT
CASSQEQGSRLFF
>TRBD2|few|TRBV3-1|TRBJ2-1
TGTGCCAGCAGCCTCGCTTTGGGCGGGGGGACAAGCTCCTACAATGAGCAGTTCTTC
CASSLALGGGTSSYNEQFF
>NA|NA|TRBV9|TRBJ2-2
TGTGCCAGCAGCGTAGCTCTTGCCGGGGAGCTGTTTTTT
CASSVALAGELFF
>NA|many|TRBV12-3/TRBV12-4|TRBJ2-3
TGTGCCAGCAGTTTTCCTCCGGAAACTAGCACAGATACGCAGTATTTT
CASSFPPETSTDTQYF
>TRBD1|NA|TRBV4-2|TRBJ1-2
TGTGCCAGCAGCCAGCCAACAGGGGGCGGCTATGGCTACACCTTC
CASSQPTGGGYGYTF
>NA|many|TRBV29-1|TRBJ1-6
TGCAGCGTTGTTGTGGACCCCAATTCACCCCTCCACTTT
CSVVVDPNSPLHF
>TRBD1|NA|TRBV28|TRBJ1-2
TGTGCCAGCAGCGGACAGGGGGCGGACTATGGCTACACCTTC
CASSGQGADYGYTF
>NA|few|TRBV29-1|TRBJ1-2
TGCAGCGTTGACAGCGGGGCGCGGAACTATGGCTACACCTTC
CSVDSGARNYGYTF
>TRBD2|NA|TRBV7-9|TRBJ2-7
TGTGCCAGCAGCTTAGAAGGTAGCGGGGATACCGAGCAGTACTTC
CASSLEGSGDTEQYF
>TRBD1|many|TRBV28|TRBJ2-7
TGTGCCAGCAGTTTGCGGACAGGGAGCGTCTACGAGCAGTACTTC
CASSLRTGSVYEQYF
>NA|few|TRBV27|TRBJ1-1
TGTGCCAGCAGGACCCCGGGGAAGGCTGAAGCTTTCTTT
CASRTPGKAEAFF
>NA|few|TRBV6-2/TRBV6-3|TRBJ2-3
TGTGCCAGCAGTTACATCGCAGATACGCAGTATTTT
CASSYIADTQYF
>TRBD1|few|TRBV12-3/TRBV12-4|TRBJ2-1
TGTGCCAGCAGTCACCCGGGACAGTCCTACAATGAGCAGTTCTTC
CASSHPGQSYNEQFF
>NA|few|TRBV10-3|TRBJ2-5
TGTGCCATCAGTGACCGACGAGAGACCCAGTACTTC
CAISDRRETQYF
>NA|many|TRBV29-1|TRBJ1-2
TGCAGCGTAGCGGGGCAGCTCTATGGCTACACCTTC
CSVAGQLYGYTF
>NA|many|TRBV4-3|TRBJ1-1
TGCGCCAGCAGCCCCAGTAACCAGGAGAACACTGAAGCTTTCTTT
CASSPSNQENTEAFF
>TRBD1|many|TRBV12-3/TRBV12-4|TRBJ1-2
TGTGCCAGCAGTCCGGGACAGAACTATGGCTACACCTTC
CASSPGQNYGYTF
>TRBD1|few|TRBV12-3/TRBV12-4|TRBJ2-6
TGTGCCAGCAGTTCACCGGGACAGGGCCATGGTGGGGCCAACGTCCTGACTTTC
CASSSPGQGHGGANVLTF
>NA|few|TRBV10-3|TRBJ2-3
TGTGCCATCAGGGGGGGACGGACAACAGATACGCAGTATTTT
CAIRGGRTTDTQYF
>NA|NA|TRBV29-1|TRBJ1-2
TGCAGCGTTGTCCTAAGCTTCCCTGGGGGGGCTAACTATGGCTACACCTTC
CSVVLSFPGGANYGYTF
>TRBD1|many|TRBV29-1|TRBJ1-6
TGCAGCGTTGGCGGACAGGGTGATGCACCCCTCCACTTT
CSVGGQGDAPLHF
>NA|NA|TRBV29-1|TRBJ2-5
TGCAGCGTTGGGCCCCCTATCCTTCAAGAGACCCAGTACTTC
CSVGPPILQETQYF
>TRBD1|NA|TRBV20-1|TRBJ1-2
TGCAGTGCTAGAGATCCTGGCAGGGGGGACTATGGCTACACCTTC
CSARDPGRGDYGYTF
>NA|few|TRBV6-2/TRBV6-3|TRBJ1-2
TGTGCCAGCTACAGTTCCCTTAACTATGGCTACACCTTC
CASYSSLNYGYTF
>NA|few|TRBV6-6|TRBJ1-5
NA
CASSSSTGQPQHF